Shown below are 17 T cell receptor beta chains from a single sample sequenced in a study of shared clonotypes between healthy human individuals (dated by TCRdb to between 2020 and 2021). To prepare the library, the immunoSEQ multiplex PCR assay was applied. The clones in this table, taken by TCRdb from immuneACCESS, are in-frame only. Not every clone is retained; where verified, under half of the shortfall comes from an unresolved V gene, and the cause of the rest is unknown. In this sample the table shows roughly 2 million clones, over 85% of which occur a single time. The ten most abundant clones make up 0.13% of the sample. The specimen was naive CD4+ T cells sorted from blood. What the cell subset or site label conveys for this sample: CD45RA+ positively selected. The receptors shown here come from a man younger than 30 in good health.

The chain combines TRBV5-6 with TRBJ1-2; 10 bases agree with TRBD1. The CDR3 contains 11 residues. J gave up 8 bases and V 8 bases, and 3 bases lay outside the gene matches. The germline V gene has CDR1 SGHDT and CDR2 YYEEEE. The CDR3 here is CARTGGQGYTF. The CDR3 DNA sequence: TGTGCCAGGACAGGGGGCCAGGGCTACACCTTC.

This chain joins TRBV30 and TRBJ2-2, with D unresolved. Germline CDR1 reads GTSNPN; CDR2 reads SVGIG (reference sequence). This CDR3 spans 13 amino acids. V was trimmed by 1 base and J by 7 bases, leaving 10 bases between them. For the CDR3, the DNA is TGTGCCTGGAGTGCTTCCTCGAGCGGGGAGCTGTTTTTT. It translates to CAWSASSSGELFF.

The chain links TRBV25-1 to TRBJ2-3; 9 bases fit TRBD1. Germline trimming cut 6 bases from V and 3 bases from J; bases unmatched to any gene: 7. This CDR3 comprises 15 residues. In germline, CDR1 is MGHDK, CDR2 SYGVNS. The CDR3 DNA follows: TGTGCCAGCAGAGCCGACAGGGGGGATACAGATACGCAGTATTTT. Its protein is CASRADRGDTDTQYF. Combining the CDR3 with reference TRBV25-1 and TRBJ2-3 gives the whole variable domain EADIYQTPRYLVIGTGKKITLECSQTMGHDKMYWYQQDPGMELHLIHYSYGVNSTEKGDLSSESTVSRIRTEHFPLTLESARPSHTSQYLCASRADRGDTDTQYFGPGTRLTVL.

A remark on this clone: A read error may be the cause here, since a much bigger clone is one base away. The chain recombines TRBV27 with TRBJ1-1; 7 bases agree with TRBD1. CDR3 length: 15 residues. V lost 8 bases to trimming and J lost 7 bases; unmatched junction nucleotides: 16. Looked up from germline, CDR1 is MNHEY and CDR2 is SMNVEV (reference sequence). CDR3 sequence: CASGKGRDRLVEAFF. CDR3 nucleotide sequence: TGTGCCAGCGGCAAGGGCCGGGACAGACTTGTTGAAGCTTTCTTT.

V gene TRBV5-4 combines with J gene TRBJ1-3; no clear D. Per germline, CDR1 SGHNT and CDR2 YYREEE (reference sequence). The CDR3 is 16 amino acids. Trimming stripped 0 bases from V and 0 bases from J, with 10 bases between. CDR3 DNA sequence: TGTGCCAGCAGCTTGGATCCGGCAAGCTCTGGAAACACCATATATTTT. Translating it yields CASSLDPASSGNTIYF.

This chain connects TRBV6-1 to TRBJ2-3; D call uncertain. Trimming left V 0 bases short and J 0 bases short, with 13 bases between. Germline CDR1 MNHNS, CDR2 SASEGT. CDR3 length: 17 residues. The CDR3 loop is CASSEAPPEFSTDTQYF. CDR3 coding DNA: TGTGCCAGCAGTGAAGCGCCCCCGGAATTCAGCACAGATACGCAGTATTTT.

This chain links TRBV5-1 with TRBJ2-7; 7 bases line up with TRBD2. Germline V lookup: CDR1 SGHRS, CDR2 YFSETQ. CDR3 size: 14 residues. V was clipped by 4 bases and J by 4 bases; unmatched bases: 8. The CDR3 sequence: CASSGREFGYEQYF. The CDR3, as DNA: TGCGCCAGCAGCGGGCGGGAGTTTGGTTACGAGCAGTACTTC.

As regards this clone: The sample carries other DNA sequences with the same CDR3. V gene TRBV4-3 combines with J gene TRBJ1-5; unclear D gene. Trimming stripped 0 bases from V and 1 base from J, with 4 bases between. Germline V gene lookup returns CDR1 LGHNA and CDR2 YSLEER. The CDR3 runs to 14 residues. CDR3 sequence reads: CASSQERSNQPQHF. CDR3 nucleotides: TGCGCCAGCAGCCAAGAAAGAAGCAATCAGCCCCAGCATTTT.

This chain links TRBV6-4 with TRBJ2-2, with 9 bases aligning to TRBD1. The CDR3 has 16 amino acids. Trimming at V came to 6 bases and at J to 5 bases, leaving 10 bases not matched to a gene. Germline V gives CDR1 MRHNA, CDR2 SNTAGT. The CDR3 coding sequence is TGTGCCAGCAGCGGAGGGACAGGGAGGCGGACCGGGGAGCTGTTTTTT. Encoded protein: CASSGGTGRRTGELFF.

CDR3 sequence reads: CASSLAGGDYGYTF. CDR3 DNA sequence: TGTGCCAGCAGTTTAGCAGGGGGCGACTATGGCTACACCTTC. V is TRBV7-3 and J is TRBJ1-2; TRBD1 matches at 8 bases. V lost 6 bases, J lost 3 bases, and 6 bases stayed unmatched. Germline CDR1 reads SGHTA; CDR2 reads FQGTGA. The CDR3 contains 14 residues.

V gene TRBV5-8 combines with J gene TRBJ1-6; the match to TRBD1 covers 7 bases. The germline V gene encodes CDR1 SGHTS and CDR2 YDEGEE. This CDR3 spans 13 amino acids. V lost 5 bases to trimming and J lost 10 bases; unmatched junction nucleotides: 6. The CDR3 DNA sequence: TGTGCCAGCAGTGCCGACAGGGACTCACCCCTCCACTTT. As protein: CASSADRDSPLHF.

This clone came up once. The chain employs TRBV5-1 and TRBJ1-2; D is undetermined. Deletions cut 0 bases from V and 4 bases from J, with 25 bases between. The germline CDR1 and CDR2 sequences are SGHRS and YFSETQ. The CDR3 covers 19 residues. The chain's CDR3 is CASSLAAYVDGGPLYGYTF. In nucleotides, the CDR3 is TGCGCCAGCAGCTTGGCCGCCTACGTGGACGGAGGGCCCCTCTATGGCTACACCTTC.

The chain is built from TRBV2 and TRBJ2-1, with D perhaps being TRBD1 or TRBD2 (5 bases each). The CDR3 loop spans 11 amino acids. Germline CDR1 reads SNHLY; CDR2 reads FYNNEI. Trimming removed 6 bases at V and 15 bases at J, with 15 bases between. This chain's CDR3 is CASRERGAPFF. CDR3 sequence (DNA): TGTGCCAGCAGGGAGAGAGGGGCTCCGTTCTTC.

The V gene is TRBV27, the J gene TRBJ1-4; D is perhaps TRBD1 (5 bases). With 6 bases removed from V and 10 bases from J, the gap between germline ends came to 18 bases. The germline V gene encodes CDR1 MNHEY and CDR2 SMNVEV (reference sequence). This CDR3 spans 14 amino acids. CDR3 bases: TGTGCCAGCAGCTTGGGGCTCATCGGAGGAAAACTGTTTTTT. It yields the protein CASSLGLIGGKLFF.

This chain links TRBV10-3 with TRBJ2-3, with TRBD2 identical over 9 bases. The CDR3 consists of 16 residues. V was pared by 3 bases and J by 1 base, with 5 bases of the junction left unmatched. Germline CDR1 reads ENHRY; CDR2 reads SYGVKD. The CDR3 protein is CAISEGGLAGTDTQYF. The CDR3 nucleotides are TGTGCCATCAGTGAAGGGGGACTAGCCGGCACAGATACGCAGTATTTT.

CDR3 bases: TGTGCCAGCTCACCACCGCTGCGCGAAAAACTGTTTTTT. Protein sequence: CASSPPLREKLFF. The chain is built from TRBV18 and TRBJ1-4; no definite D call. From germline, CDR1 is KGHSH and CDR2 LQKENI. The germline V and J ends were trimmed by 0 bases and 8 bases, with 7 bases remaining between them. The CDR3 loop spans 13 amino acids.

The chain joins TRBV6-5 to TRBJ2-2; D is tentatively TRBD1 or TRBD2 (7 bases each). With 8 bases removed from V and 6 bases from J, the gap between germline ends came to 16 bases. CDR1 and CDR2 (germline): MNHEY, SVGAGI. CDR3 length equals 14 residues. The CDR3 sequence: CASVKGGGSGELFF. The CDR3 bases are TGTGCCAGCGTGAAGGGAGGGGGCTCCGGGGAGCTGTTTTTT.